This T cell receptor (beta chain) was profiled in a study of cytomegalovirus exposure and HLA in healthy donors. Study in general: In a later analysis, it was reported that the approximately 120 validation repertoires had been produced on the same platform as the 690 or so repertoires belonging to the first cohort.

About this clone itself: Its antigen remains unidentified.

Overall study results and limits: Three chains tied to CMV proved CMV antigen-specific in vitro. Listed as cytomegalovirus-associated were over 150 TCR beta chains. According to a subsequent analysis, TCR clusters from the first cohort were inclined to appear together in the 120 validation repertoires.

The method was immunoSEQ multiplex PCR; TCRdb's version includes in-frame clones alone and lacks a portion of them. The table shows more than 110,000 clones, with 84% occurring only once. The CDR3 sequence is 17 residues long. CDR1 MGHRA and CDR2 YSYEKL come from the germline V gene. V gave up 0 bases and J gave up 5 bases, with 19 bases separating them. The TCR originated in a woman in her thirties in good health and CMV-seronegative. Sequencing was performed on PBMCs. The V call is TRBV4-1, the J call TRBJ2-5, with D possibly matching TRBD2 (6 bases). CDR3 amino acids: CASSQDEAFPGRETQYF. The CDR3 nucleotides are TGCGCCAGCAGCCAAGATGAGGCTTTCCCAGGGAGGGAGACCCAGTACTTC.